The source of this TCR beta chain is a study of early T cells in non-severe SARS-CoV-2 infection. Study in general: From unsorted whole blood, bulk RNA was sequenced, and the chains remained unpaired. The study, taken as a whole, reports: Matching against VDJdb likely underestimated virus-specific expansions, favoring anti-spike CD8.

The CDR3 runs 14 residues. The V end was cut by 3 bases, the J end by 0 bases, with 9 bases between. Per the germline V gene, CDR1 is KGHSH and CDR2 is LQKENI. Individual cDNA molecules were tagged with unique molecular identifiers, the study reported. MiXCR, applied by TCRdb to the 5' RACE reads, yields one record per CDR3 protein. Counted here are about 30,000 distinct CDR3 sequences, roughly 5% occurring once; the ten biggest clones make up roughly 22%. This clonotype was observed at least ten times. Its antigen is unidentified. The gene calls are TRBV18 and TRBJ2-7; a weak D match, TRBD1 (5 bases). The sequencing sample was made of whole blood. The source is an adult who was a healthcare worker with PCR-confirmed SARS-CoV-2 infection or an uninfected control (not recorded which). The CDR3 region is CASSPKTDSYEQYF. Written as DNA, the CDR3 is TGTGCCAGCTCACCCAAGACAGACTCCTACGAGCAGTACTTC.